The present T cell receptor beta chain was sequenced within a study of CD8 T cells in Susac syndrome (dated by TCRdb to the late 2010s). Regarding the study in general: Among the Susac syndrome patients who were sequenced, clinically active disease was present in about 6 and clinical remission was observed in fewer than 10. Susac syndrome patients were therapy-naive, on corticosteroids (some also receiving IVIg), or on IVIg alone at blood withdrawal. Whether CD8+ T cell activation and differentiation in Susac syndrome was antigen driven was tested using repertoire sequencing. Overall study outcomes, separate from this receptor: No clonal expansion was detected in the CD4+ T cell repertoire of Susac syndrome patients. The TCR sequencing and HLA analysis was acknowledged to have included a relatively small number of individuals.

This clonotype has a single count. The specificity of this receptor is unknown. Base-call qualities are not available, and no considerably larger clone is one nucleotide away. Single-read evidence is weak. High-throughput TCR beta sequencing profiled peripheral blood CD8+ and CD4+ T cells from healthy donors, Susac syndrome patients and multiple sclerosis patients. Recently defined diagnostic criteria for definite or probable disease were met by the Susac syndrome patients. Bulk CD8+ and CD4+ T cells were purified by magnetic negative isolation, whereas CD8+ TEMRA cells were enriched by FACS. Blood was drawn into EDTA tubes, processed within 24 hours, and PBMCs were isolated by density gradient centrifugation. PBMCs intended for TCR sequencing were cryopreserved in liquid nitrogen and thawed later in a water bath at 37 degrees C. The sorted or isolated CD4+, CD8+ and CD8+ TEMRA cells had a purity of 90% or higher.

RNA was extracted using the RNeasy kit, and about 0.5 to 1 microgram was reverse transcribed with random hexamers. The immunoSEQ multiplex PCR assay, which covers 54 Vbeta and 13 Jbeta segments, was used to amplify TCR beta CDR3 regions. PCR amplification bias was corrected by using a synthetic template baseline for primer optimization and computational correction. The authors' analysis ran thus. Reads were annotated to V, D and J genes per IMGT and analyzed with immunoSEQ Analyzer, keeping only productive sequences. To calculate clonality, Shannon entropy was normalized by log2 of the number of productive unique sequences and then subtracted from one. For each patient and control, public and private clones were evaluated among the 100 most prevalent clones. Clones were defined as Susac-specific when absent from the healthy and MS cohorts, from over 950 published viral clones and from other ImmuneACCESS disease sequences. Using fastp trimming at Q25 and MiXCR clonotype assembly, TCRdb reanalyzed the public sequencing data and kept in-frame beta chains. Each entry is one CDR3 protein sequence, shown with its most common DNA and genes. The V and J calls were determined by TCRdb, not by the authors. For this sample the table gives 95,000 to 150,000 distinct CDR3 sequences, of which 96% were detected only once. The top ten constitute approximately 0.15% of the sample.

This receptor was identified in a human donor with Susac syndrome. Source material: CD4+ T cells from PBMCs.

The CDR3 in this case is CASSSIVGTAQQRPQHF. The DNA is as follows: TGTGCCAGCAGCTCAATCGTCGGGACCGCGCAACAACGGCCCCAGCATTTT. The rearrangement combines TRBV7-8 with TRBJ1-5; the best D guess is TRBD1, with 5 bases matching. There are 17 amino acids in the CDR3, from cysteine to phenylalanine inclusive. Just the 51-base CDR3 DNA is kept, in frame starting at base 1. V is cut by 4 bases and J by 9 bases, and the space between the germline ends is 25 bases. The germline V gene provides CDR1 SGHVS and CDR2 FQNEAQ.